Below, 30 T cell receptor beta chains from the same sample are listed, as sequenced in a study of regulatory T cells in long-lasting Graves disease. Described time point: newly diagnosed GD, antithyroid drugs for less than 3 months. The TCR library was prepared using RNA isolated from PBMCs. The TCR beta library used iRepertoire HTBI primers with Arm-PCR amplification of CDR3. TCRdb fed the multiplex PCR reads into MiXCR, producing one record per CDR3 protein. This sample has about 520,000 distinct CDR3 sequences; more than 10% occur once, and the top ten carry 7.5% to 9%. These data were also reused for a study on T cells in Graves' hyperthyroidism and ophthalmopathy.

Sequencing used peripheral blood mononuclear cells (PBMCs), obtained at new diagnosis, from a patient treated with antithyroid drugs. These receptors were collected from a woman aged 25 to 39 with Graves disease.

The chain uses TRBV19 and TRBJ2-7, with D tentatively TRBD2 (6 bases). CDR1 and CDR2 from the germline V gene are LNHDA and SQIVND (reference sequence). Trimming took 3 bases from V and 2 from J, leaving 26 bases between them. CDR3 length: 19 amino acids. The CDR3 sequence is CASSMNLGGWRGVPYEQYF. Written as DNA, the CDR3 is TGTGCCAGTAGTATGAATCTCGGAGGCTGGCGGGGAGTTCCCTACGAGCAGTACTTC.

This clonotype turned up a few times. The chain links TRBV28 to TRBJ1-1; D not certain. Germline CDR1 and CDR2: MDHEN and SYDVKM. With 5 bases removed from V and 8 bases from J, the gap between germline ends came to 12 bases. This CDR3 is built from 12 residues. CDR3 protein: CASSGTIKEAFF. The CDR3 nucleotides read TGTGCCAGCAGTGGAACGATAAAGGAAGCTTTCTTT.

V is TRBV5-1 and J is TRBJ1-1; no clear D. This CDR3 comprises 14 residues. From germline, CDR1 is SGHRS and CDR2 YFSETQ. V shed 5 bases and J shed 1 base, with 12 bases lying between them. Here the CDR3 reads CASSFQASNTEAFF. Written as DNA, the CDR3 is TGCGCCAGCAGTTTCCAGGCCTCGAACACTGAAGCTTTCTTT. The full variable domain, completed using reference TRBV5-1 and TRBJ1-1, is KAGVTQTPRYLIKTRGQQVTLSCSPISGHRSVSWYQQTPGQGLQFLFEYFSETQRNKGNFPGRFSGRQFSNSRSEMNVSTLELGDSALYLCASSFQASNTEAFFGQGTRLTVV.

The chain joins TRBV5-4 to TRBJ2-1; possible D gene TRBD1, 8 bases. The CDR3 covers 15 residues. V lost 0 bases to trimming and J lost 9 bases, with 16 bases between them. Per germline, CDR1 SGHNT and CDR2 YYREEE (reference sequence). CDR3 sequence: CASSLAITGGGEQFF. For the CDR3, the DNA is TGTGCCAGCAGCTTGGCGATAACAGGGGGGGGTGAGCAGTTCTTC.

This clonotype showed up many times. The gene calls are TRBV27 and TRBJ2-2; unclear D gene. From germline, CDR1 is MNHEY and CDR2 SMNVEV (reference sequence). Trimming removed 3 bases from V and 3 bases from J, with 5 bases in between. This CDR3 spans 13 amino acids. CDR3 amino acids: CASSFVDTGELFF. DNA of the CDR3: TGTGCCAGCAGTTTCGTAGACACCGGGGAGCTGTTTTTT.

This clonotype showed up just once. V usage is TRBV10-1 and J usage is TRBJ2-2; tentatively, D is TRBD1 (6 bases). This CDR3 comprises 16 residues. Trimming shortened V by 3 bases and J by 2 bases, and 13 bases separated the two germline ends. Germline V CDR1 and CDR2: WNHNN, SYGVQD (reference sequence). CDR3 amino acids: CASSEVWTANTGELFF. In nucleotides, the CDR3 is TGCGCCAGCAGTGAAGTCTGGACAGCAAACACCGGGGAGCTGTTTTTT.

This clonotype was picked up many times. The chain recombines TRBV28 with TRBJ1-2; possibly TRBD1 for D (6 bases). Trimming stripped 2 bases from V and 8 bases from J, with 15 bases between. The CDR3 is 14 amino acids. Looked up from germline, CDR1 is MDHEN and CDR2 is SYDVKM. In DNA, the CDR3 is TGTGCCAGCAGTTTAGGGCAGGGGATCCGCGGCTACACCTTC. Its translation: CASSLGQGIRGYTF.

The sample holds many counts of this clonotype. The J gene is TRBJ2-7, the V gene TRBV6-1; 7 bases fit TRBD1. Germline-derived CDR1 and CDR2 are MNHNS and SASEGT. V trimming: 3 bases; J trimming: 2 bases; junction bases outside the gene matches: 4. The CDR3 length is 14 residues. DNA for the CDR3: TGTGCCAGCAGTGAGGGACAGTACACCTACGAGCAGTACTTC. Its protein is CASSEGQYTYEQYF.

This clonotype occurred many times. The V call is TRBV6-1, the J call TRBJ1-5; D unclear. CDR1 and CDR2 (germline): MNHNS, SASEGT. CDR3 length equals 13 residues. Deletions cut 10 bases from V and 9 bases from J, with 19 bases between. The CDR3 region is CATSRGPERPQHF. DNA of the CDR3: TGTGCCACCTCGCGGGGTCCGGAGAGGCCCCAGCATTTT.

This clonotype has ten or more counts. This rearrangement joins TRBV5-1 to TRBJ2-1, with D perhaps matching TRBD1 (5 bases). Trimming cost V 0 bases and J 9 bases, with 10 bases left between them. CDR3 size: 13 residues. Germline CDR1 is SGHRS and CDR2 is YFSETQ. Here the CDR3 reads CASSLEGSREQFF. CDR3 nucleotide sequence: TGCGCCAGCAGCTTGGAGGGGTCTCGTGAGCAGTTCTTC.

The sample holds many counts of this clonotype. V gene TRBV3-1 combines with J gene TRBJ2-3, with D possibly TRBD2 on 5 matching bases. The CDR3 consists of 14 residues. Looked up from germline, CDR1 is LGHDT and CDR2 is YNNKEL (reference sequence). V was cut by 6 bases and J by 1 base, with 11 bases left in between. Here the CDR3 reads CASRAGRGTDTQYF. For the CDR3, the DNA is TGTGCCAGCAGGGCGGGTAGGGGCACAGATACGCAGTATTTT.

This clonotype has at least ten counts. The chain couples TRBV3-1 to TRBJ2-7, with D tentatively TRBD2 (6 bases). This CDR3 has 13 amino acids. V was cut by 4 bases and J by 2 bases, with 9 bases left in between. CDR1 is LGHDT and CDR2 is YNNKEL in the germline V gene (reference sequence). CDR3 region: CASSPRGTYEQYF. The CDR3 coding sequence is TGTGCCAGCAGCCCCCGGGGGACCTACGAGCAGTACTTC.

This clonotype was counted a few times. A much larger clone differs by one base, so this may be a read error. This chain links TRBV18 with TRBJ1-1; possibly TRBD1 for D (5 bases). V was shortened by 3 bases and J by 7 bases, with 15 bases between the two germline ends. CDR1 is KGHSH and CDR2 is LQKENI in the germline V gene. The CDR3 consists of 14 residues. The CDR3 nucleotides read TGTGCCAGCTCACCTGTCGGGGGGTCCAATGAAGCTTTCTTT. This gives the protein CASSPVGGSNEAFF.

In its sample, this clonotype was seen a few times. This chain uses TRBV27 with TRBJ2-7; maybe TRBD2 (6 bases). The length of the CDR3 is 13 residues. Germline V CDR1 and CDR2: MNHEY, SMNVEV (reference sequence). V gave up 5 bases and J gave up 9 bases, with 17 bases separating them. CDR3 nucleotides: TGTGCCAGCAGTCGGGCCGCGGGATTCGGGCAGTACTTC. Amino acids: CASSRAAGFGQYF.

This clonotype was seen many times. The chain employs TRBV7-2 and TRBJ1-1; weak D call: TRBD1 (5 bases). This CDR3 spans 15 amino acids. Trimming removed 4 bases from V and 4 bases from J, with 16 bases in between. CDR1 and CDR2 (germline): SGHTA, FQGNSA. This chain's CDR3 is CASSSPGIRGTEAFF. The CDR3 DNA is TGTGCCAGCAGCTCCCCCGGCATTAGGGGCACTGAAGCTTTCTTT.

V usage is TRBV9 and J usage is TRBJ1-2; 10 nucleotides match TRBD1. After removal of 4 bases from V and 4 bases from J, the junction contained 7 bases not matched to a gene. The CDR3 runs 15 residues. Germline values: CDR1 SGDLS, CDR2 YYNGEE. The CDR3 loop reads CASSLGTGVGYGYTF. CDR3 bases: TGTGCCAGCAGCCTCGGGACAGGGGTCGGCTATGGCTACACCTTC.

This clonotype was counted between two and nine times. A much larger clone is a single base away; this may be a read error. V is TRBV20-1 and J is TRBJ2-4; 9 positions agree with TRBD2. Germline V gene data show CDR1 as DFQATT and CDR2 as SNEGSKA (reference sequence). This CDR3 region has 16 residues. With V trimmed by 0 bases and J by 13 bases, 16 bases remained unmatched. As DNA, the CDR3 is TGCAGTGCTAGAGATCCTAGCGGGAAAGGGGGCAATGAGCAGTACTTC. Amino acids: CSARDPSGKGGNEQYF.

This clonotype has ten or more counts. The chain employs TRBV2 and TRBJ2-7; the D is unclear. Trimming pared 4 bases from V and 0 bases from J, leaving 7 bases between. Germline V gene lookup returns CDR1 SNHLY and CDR2 FYNNEI. There are 13 residues in the CDR3. The CDR3 loop reads CASSVNHSYEQYF. Written as DNA, the CDR3 is TGTGCCAGCAGTGTGAACCACTCCTACGAGCAGTACTTC.

This clonotype was observed at least ten times. The chain uses TRBV28 and TRBJ2-7, with 7 bases lining up with TRBD1. V was clipped by 8 bases and J by 4 bases; unmatched bases: 11. Germline values: CDR1 MDHEN, CDR2 SYDVKM. This CDR3 has 14 residues. The CDR3: CASRPGTVLYEQYF. The CDR3 DNA is TGTGCCAGCCGGCCCGGGACAGTACTATACGAGCAGTACTTC. Full variable domain (remainder filled in from reference TRBV28 and TRBJ2-7): DVKVTQSSRYLVKRTGEKVFLECVQDMDHENMFWYRQDPGLGLRLIYFSYDVKMKEKGDIPEGYSVSREKKERFSLILESASTNQTSMYLCASRPGTVLYEQYFGPGTRLTVT.

This clonotype appeared a few times. The V call is TRBV29-1, the J call TRBJ2-1, with D possibly matching TRBD1 (5 bases). V was trimmed by 4 bases and J by 5 bases, leaving 15 bases between them. The germline V gene encodes CDR1 SQVTM and CDR2 ANQGSEA. The CDR3 runs 14 residues. For the CDR3, the DNA is TGCAGCGTTGTCCAGGGCCCTTCAAACAATGAGCAGTTCTTC. As protein: CSVVQGPSNNEQFF.

This clonotype has a count of ten or more. The chain links TRBV20-1 to TRBJ2-5; D is perhaps TRBD1 or TRBD2 (5 bases each). Germline lookup yields CDR1 DFQATT and CDR2 SNEGSKA (reference sequence). This CDR3 has 14 residues. Trimming removed 7 bases from V and 5 bases from J, with 20 bases in between. The CDR3, as DNA: TGCAGTGTTGCAACCGGGACCCCAGGGGAGACCCAGTACTTC. Residues: CSVATGTPGETQYF.

V and J are TRBV20-1 and TRBJ2-5; tentatively, D is TRBD2 (6 bases). The germline gives CDR1 DFQATT, CDR2 SNEGSKA (reference sequence). The ends were cut back, 3 bases at V and 2 bases at J, with 19 bases in the middle. The CDR3 is 16 residues long. The CDR3 region has the DNA TGCAGTGCTAGGCCGCGGGACCAGCCGGCGCAAGAGACCCAGTACTTC. Its protein is CSARPRDQPAQETQYF.

This clonotype was found many times. The chain carries TRBV5-6 and TRBJ2-3; no clear D gene. The germline V gene has CDR1 SGHDT and CDR2 YYEEEE. The CDR3 runs 14 residues. V lost 2 bases and J 2 bases, leaving 9 bases between the germline ends. DNA for the CDR3: TGTGCCAGCAGCTTCCCTAAGGCCACAGATACGCAGTATTTT. Encoded protein: CASSFPKATDTQYF.

This clonotype turned up a few times. The V call is TRBV3-1, the J call TRBJ1-2; D gene ambiguous. The V end was cut by 0 bases, the J end by 4 bases, with 9 bases between. Germline V lookup: CDR1 LGHDT, CDR2 YNNKEL (reference sequence). There are 14 residues in the CDR3. The CDR3 nucleotides read TGTGCCAGCAGCCAAGATGGGCGGGTCTATGGCTACACCTTC. It encodes CASSQDGRVYGYTF.

The chain has TRBV9 and TRBJ1-1, with D uncertain. Germline V gene data show CDR1 as SGDLS and CDR2 as YYNGEE. Trimming removed 2 bases at V and 1 base at J, with 6 bases between. The CDR3 loop spans 13 amino acids. The chain's CDR3 is CASSVSGNTEAFF. In DNA form, the CDR3 reads TGTGCCAGCAGCGTGTCAGGGAACACTGAAGCTTTCTTT. The complete variable domain, with remaining parts taken from reference TRBV9 and TRBJ1-1, reads DSGVTQTPKHLITATGQRVTLRCSPRSGDLSVYWYQQSLDQGLQFLIQYYNGEERAKGNILERFSAQQFPDLHSELNLSSLELGDSALYFCASSVSGNTEAFFGQGTRLTVV.

The V and J genes are TRBV7-9 and TRBJ2-7, with 10 bases identical to TRBD1. Germline V gene lookup returns CDR1 SEHNR and CDR2 FQNEAQ (reference sequence). With 5 bases clipped from V and 7 bases from J, the junction kept 11 bases outside the gene matches. The CDR3 length is 15 residues. This CDR3 is CASSEWDRGLGEQYF. The CDR3 DNA sequence: TGTGCCAGCAGCGAATGGGACAGGGGATTGGGGGAGCAGTACTTC.

This clonotype was counted a few times. The chain couples TRBV20-1 to TRBJ2-3; the match to TRBD2 covers 11 bases. This CDR3 has 14 residues. The V segment lost 5 bases and the J segment 2 bases; nucleotides outside the gene matches: 3. CDR1 and CDR2 from the germline V gene are DFQATT and SNEGSKA (reference sequence). The CDR3 here is CSALAGGDTDTQYF. As DNA, the CDR3 is TGCAGTGCTCTAGCGGGGGGCGACACAGATACGCAGTATTTT.

Only a few counts were recorded for this clonotype. As the CDR3 is not closed by the conserved phenylalanine or tryptophan, this likely results from a read error. This chain connects TRBV25-1 to TRBJ2-1; TRBD2 might be the D (6 bases). Germline lookup yields CDR1 MGHDK and CDR2 SYGVNS. V lost 1 base and J lost 2, with 9 bases in between. The CDR3 contains 15 residues. The CDR3 loop is CASSESSGPYNEQFL. The CDR3 nucleotides read TGTGCCAGCAGTGAATCCAGCGGGCCCTACAATGAGCAGTTCCTC.

Many counts were recorded for this clonotype. The chain is built from TRBV28 and TRBJ2-3; no firm D call. The CDR3 runs to 15 residues. V dropped 3 bases and J dropped 7 bases, with 17 bases sitting between them. From germline, CDR1 is MDHEN and CDR2 SYDVKM. The CDR3 bases are TGTGCCAGCAGTTTCACCGGGCCCAAGAGGAATACGCAGTATTTT. Amino acids: CASSFTGPKRNTQYF.

This clonotype has at least ten counts. V is TRBV30 and J is TRBJ2-2; a possible D gene is TRBD2 (5 bases). The CDR3 has 14 residues. V was shortened by 3 bases and J by 0 bases, with 8 bases between the two germline ends. Germline loops: CDR1 GTSNPN, CDR2 SVGIG (reference sequence). The CDR3 DNA sequence: TGTGCCTGGAGCGGCGGGTCGAACACCGGGGAGCTGTTTTTT. Translation: CAWSGGSNTGELFF.